This T cell receptor (beta chain) was obtained from a study of blood T cell repertoires in COVID-19. Sequencing used immunoSEQ multiplex PCR; TCRdb keeps in-frame clones, though not all of them. The table has approximately 140,000 clones, 86% seen once. The V gene lost 3 bases and the J gene lost 8 bases, with 17 bases spanning the gap. CDR1 and CDR2 from the germline V gene are SGHDT and YYEEEE. The CDR3 length is 14 residues. Sequenced sample: peripheral blood. The chain carries TRBV5-6 and TRBJ1-2, with no clear D. This clonotype originated in a man aged 70-80 years with acute or convalescent COVID-19. The CDR3 sequence: CASSYPNLSGGYTF. The CDR3 DNA reads TGTGCCAGCAGCTACCCCAATCTCTCTGGCGGCTACACCTTC.